This TCR beta chain came from a study of CD8 T cells in Susac syndrome. RNA totalling 0.5 to 1 ug underwent reverse transcription with random hexamers. In TCRdb, the immunoSEQ multiplex PCR reads were re-called with MiXCR into one record per CDR3 protein. The table has about 120,000 distinct CDR3 sequences, nearly 96% seen once. Germline-derived CDR1 and CDR2 are DFQATT and SNEGSKA (reference sequence). V lost 6 bases, J lost 15 bases, and 18 bases lay in between. This CDR3 comprises 11 residues. The genes are TRBV20-1 and TRBJ2-1; tentative D call: TRBD1 (6 bases). Sample: CD4+ T cells from PBMCs. The TCR was taken from a human donor with Susac syndrome. For the CDR3, the DNA is TGCAGTGCCGTGGGACAAGCCCACCTGTTCTTC. Its translation is CSAVGQAHLFF.